Many counts were recorded for the clone carrying this T cell receptor beta chain. The target antigen is unknown. Individually, TCR cDNA molecules were each labelled with a unique molecular identifier. One entry per CDR3 protein results from TCRdb running MiXCR on the 5' RACE reads. Among around 3,000 distinct CDR3 sequences listed, approximately 15% were seen once. These data belong to a study of spatial heterogeneity in lung cancer. General study results and limits: The study found ubiquitous expanded tumor TCRs in blood more at resection than follow-up.

Described time point: sample taken at primary tumor resection. Unsorted whole RNA of tumor, nontumor lung or frozen PBMC was sequenced. The cohort: approximately 74 early-stage, untreated non-small cell lung cancer patients. This TCR was recovered from a female donor with early-stage non-small cell lung cancer. The sample in question was PBMCs, obtained at surgery.

In nucleotides, the CDR3 is TGTGCCAGCAGAACGACAGGGGCCTTCACAGATACGCAGTATTTT. Protein: CASRTTGAFTDTQYF. The chain uses TRBV27 and TRBJ2-3, with 8 bases lining up with TRBD1. The germline V gene encodes CDR1 MNHEY and CDR2 SMNVEV (reference sequence). The CDR3 contains 15 residues. V shed 6 bases, J shed 2 bases, and the junction held 7 bases outside the gene matches.